This T cell receptor beta chain derives from a study of CD8+ T cells in alopecia areata. Study-level information: Treated patients were given oral tofacitinib, which was dosed at 5 to 10 mg twice daily. Whole-study results and caveats: Higher clonality and more expanded CD8+ clones appeared in lesional than normal scalp. It was less clear whether patients shared TCRs than it was in mice, possibly because of HLA.

Alopecia areata patients gave lesional scalp punch biopsies and peripheral blood samples. This clone was detected only once. What it recognizes is unknown. Extracted RNA was reverse transcribed into cDNA, the sequencing template. Data came from immunoSEQ multiplex PCR; TCRdb stores just in-frame clones and leaves some out. The data show tens of thousands of clones, about three fifths seen once. V was pared by 3 bases and J by 7 bases, with 19 bases between. CDR1 is SEHNR and CDR2 is FQNEAQ in the germline V gene (reference sequence). The CDR3 runs to 16 residues. The sequences come from CD8+ T cells sorted from blood, collected at week 0. This clonotype originated in a human donor with alopecia areata. This chain links TRBV7-9 with TRBJ2-4; the D is unclear. CDR3 nucleotide sequence: TGTGCCAGCAGCTTCTCCCGTGACCTAGGGTATAACATTCAGTACTTC. Its translation is CASSFSRDLGYNIQYF.